This TCR beta chain was profiled in a study of regulatory T cells in long-lasting Graves disease. Time point specified: persistent/refractory GD, antithyroid drugs over 5 years with positive TRAb. RNA from PBMCs was the source of the TCR library. Whole-study findings and limits: Clonotypes that were public and shared totalled around 2,700 in persistent patients versus 900 to 1,000 in new patients. Lower TCR diversity was seen in persistent Graves' patients than in newly diagnosed ones.

HTBI primers from iRepertoire and Arm-PCR of CDR3 regions yielded the TCR beta libraries. TCRdb redid the calling of the multiplex PCR reads with MiXCR, one entry per CDR3 protein. Among some 470,000 distinct CDR3 sequences listed, 20% to 25% were seen once. This clonotype was seen at least ten times. The antigen remains undetermined. The material sequenced was peripheral blood mononuclear cells (PBMCs), taken when the disease was refractory, from a patient treated with antithyroid drugs. The origin of this receptor is a female donor with Graves disease.

The CDR3 region is CASAPWGGTYEQYF. The CDR3 DNA reads TGTGCCAGCGCCCCCTGGGGCGGAACCTACGAGCAGTACTTC. J is TRBJ2-7 and V is TRBV12-3 or TRBV12-4, with D perhaps matching TRBD1 (5 bases). CDR3 length equals 14 residues. Trimming shortened V by 8 bases and J by 2 bases, and 16 bases separated the two germline ends.